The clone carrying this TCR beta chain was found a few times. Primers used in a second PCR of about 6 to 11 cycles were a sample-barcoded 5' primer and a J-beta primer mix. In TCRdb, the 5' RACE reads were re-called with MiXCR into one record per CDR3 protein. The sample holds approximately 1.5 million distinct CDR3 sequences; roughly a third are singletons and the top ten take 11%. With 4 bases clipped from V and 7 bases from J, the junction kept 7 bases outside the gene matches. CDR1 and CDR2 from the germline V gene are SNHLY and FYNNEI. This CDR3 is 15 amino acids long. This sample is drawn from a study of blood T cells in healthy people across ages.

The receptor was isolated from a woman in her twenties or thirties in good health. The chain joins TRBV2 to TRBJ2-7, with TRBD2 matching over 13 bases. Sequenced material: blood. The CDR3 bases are TGTGCCAGCAGTGCCGGACTAGCGGGAGAGGGTGAGCAGTACTTC. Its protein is CASSAGLAGEGEQYF.